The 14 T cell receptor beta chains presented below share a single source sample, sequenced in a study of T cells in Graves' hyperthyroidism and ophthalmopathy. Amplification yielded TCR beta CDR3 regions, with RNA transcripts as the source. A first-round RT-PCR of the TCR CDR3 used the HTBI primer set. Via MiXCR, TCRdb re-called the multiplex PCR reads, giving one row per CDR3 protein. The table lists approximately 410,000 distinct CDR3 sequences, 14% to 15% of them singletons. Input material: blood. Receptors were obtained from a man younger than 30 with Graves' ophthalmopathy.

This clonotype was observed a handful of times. In DNA form, the CDR3 reads TGTGCCAGCAGTGTCATCCCAGGACCCGACTCCTACAATGAGCAGTTCTTC. Translated: CASSVIPGPDSYNEQFF. The chain is built from TRBV6-4 and TRBJ2-1; D not certain. Trimming stripped 4 bases from V and 0 bases from J, with 16 bases between. Germline V lookup: CDR1 MRHNA, CDR2 SNTAGT. This CDR3 spans 17 amino acids.

In nucleotides, the CDR3 is TGTGCCAGCTCACGGCTGTCAGATTACTCCTACGAGCAGTACTTC. Amino acids: CASSRLSDYSYEQYF. V and J are TRBV18 and TRBJ2-7; no reliable D call. CDR1 and CDR2 from the germline V gene are KGHSH and LQKENI. Trimming removed 4 bases at V and 0 bases at J, with 13 bases between. This CDR3 has 15 residues.

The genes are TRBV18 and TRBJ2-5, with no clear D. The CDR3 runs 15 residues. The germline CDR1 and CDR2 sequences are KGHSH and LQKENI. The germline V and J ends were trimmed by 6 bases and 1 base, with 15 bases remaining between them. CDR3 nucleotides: TGTGCCAGCTCGTACCGTCCAGTCTCCCAAGAGACCCAGTACTTC. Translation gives CASSYRPVSQETQYF.

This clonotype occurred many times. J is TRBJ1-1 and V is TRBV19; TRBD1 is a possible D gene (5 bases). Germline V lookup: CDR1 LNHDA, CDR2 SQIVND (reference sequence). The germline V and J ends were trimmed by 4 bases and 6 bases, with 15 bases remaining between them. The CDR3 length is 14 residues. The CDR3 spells CASSTQASVAEAFF. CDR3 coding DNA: TGTGCCAGTAGTACACAGGCCTCGGTGGCTGAAGCTTTCTTT.

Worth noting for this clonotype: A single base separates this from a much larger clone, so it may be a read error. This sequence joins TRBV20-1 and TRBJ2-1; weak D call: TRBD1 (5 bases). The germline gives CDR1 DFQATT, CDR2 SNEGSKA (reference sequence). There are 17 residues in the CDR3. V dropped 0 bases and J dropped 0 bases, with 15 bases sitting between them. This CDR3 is CSARDDRDIGSYNEQFF. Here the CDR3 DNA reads TGCAGTGCTAGAGATGACAGAGACATTGGCTCCTACAATGAGCAGTTCTTC.

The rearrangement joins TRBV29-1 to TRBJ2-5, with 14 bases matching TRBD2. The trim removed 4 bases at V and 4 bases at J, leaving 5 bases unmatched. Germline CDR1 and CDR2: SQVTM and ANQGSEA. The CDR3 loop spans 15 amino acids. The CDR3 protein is CSVGGGTSGGETQYF. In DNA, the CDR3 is TGCAGCGTTGGAGGTGGGACTAGCGGGGGAGAGACCCAGTACTTC.

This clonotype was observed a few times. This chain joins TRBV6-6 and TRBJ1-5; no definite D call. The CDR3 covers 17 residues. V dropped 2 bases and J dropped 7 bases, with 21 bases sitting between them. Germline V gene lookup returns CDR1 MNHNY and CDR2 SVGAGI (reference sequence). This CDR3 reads CASSYLPGSYIGQPQHF. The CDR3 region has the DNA TGTGCCAGCAGTTACCTACCTGGGTCTTACATAGGCCAGCCCCAGCATTTT.

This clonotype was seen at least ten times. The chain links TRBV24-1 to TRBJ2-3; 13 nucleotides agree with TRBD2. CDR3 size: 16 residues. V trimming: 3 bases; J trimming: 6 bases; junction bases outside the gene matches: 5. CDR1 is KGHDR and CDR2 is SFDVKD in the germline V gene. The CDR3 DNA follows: TGTGCCACCAGTGATACCGGGACTAGCGGGAAGGATACGCAGTATTTT. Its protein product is CATSDTGTSGKDTQYF.

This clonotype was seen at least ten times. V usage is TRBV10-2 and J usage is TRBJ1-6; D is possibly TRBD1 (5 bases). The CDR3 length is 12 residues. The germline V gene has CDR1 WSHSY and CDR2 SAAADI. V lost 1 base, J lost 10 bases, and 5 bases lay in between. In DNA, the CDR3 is TGCGCCAGCAGTGAGTGGGGGTCACCCCTCCACTTT. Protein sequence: CASSEWGSPLHF.

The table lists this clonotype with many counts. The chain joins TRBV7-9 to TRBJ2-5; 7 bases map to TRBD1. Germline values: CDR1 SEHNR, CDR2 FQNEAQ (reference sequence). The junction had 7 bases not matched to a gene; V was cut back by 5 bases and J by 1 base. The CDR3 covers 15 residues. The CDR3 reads CASSPGTEGQETQYF. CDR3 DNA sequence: TGTGCCAGCAGCCCCGGGACAGAAGGCCAAGAGACCCAGTACTTC. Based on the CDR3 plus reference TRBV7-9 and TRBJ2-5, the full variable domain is DTGVSQNPRHKITKRGQNVTFRCDPISEHNRLYWYRQTLGQGPEFLTYFQNEAQLEKSRLLSDRFSAERPKGSFSTLEIQRTEQGDSAMYLCASSPGTEGQETQYFGPGTRLLVL.

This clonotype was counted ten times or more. CDR3 sequence reads: CASSISGNEQFF. CDR3 nucleotide sequence: TGTGCCAGCAGCATTAGTGGAAATGAGCAGTTCTTC. The chain uses TRBV7-3 and TRBJ2-1; D unclear. The V end lost 5 bases, the J end lost 7 bases, and 9 bases lay between the germline ends. Germline loops: CDR1 SGHTA, CDR2 FQGTGA. This CDR3 has 12 residues.

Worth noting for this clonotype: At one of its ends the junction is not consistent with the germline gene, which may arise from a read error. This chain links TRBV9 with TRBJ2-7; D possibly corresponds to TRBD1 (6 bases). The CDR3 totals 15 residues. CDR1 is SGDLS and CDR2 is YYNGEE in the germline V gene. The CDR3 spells CANSAYSTGPYEQYF. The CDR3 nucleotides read TGTGCCAACAGCGCCTACTCGACAGGTCCCTACGAGCAGTACTTC.

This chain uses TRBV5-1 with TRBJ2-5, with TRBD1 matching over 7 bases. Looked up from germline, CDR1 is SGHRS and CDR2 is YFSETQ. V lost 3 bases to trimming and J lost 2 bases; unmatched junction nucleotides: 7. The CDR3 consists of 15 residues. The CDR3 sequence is CASSSTGNGQETQYF. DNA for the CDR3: TGCGCCAGCAGCTCGACAGGGAACGGACAAGAGACCCAGTACTTC.

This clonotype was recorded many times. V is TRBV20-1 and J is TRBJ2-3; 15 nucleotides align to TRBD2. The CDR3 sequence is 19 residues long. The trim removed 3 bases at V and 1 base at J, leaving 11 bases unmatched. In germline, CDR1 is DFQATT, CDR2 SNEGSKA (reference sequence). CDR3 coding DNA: TGCAGTGCTAGCCCTCCGGGACTAGCGGGGGGTCCCGGCACAGATACGCAGTATTTT. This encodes CSASPPGLAGGPGTDTQYF.